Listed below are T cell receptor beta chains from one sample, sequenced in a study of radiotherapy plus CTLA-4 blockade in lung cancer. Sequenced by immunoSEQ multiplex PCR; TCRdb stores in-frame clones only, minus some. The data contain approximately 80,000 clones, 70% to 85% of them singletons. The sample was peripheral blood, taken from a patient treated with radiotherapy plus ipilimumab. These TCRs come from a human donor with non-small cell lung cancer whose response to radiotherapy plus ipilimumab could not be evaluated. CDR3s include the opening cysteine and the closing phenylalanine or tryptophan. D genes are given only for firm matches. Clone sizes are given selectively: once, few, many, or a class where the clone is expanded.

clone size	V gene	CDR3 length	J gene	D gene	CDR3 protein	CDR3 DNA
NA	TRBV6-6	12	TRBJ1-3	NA	CATNIPGNTIYF	TGTGCCACCAACATTCCGGGAAACACCATATATTTT
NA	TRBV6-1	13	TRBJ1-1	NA	CASNPTGNTEAFF	TGTGCCAGCAACCCCACAGGGAACACTGAAGCTTTCTTT
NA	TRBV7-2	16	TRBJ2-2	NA	CASSGGRDTYTGELFF	TGTGCCAGCAGCGGAGGCCGGGACACTTACACCGGGGAGCTGTTTTTT
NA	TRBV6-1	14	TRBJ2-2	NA	CASRADRSAGELFF	TGTGCCAGCAGAGCTGACAGATCAGCCGGGGAGCTGTTTTTT
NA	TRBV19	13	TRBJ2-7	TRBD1	CVYDRVSSYEQYF	TGTGTCTACGACAGGGTAAGCTCCTACGAGCAGTACTTC
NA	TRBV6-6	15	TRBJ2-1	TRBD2	CASSYGLAGRDEQFF	TGTGCCAGCAGTTACGGACTAGCGGGACGTGATGAGCAGTTCTTC
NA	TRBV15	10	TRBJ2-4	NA	CATSGNIQYF	TGTGCCACGTCCGGGAACATTCAGTACTTC
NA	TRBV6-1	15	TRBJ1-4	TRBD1	CASSDDRADNEKLFF	TGTGCCAGCAGTGACGACAGGGCGGATAATGAAAAACTGTTTTTT
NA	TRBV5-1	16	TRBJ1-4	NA	CASGHARGTTNEKLFF	TGCGCCAGCGGGCACGCCAGGGGAACAACTAATGAAAAACTGTTTTTT
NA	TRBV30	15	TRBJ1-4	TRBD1	CAWSPNFRQGGKLFF	TGTGCCTGGAGTCCTAACTTCCGACAGGGTGGAAAACTGTTTTTT
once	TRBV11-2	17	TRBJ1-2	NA	CASSLAARAGDNYGYTF	TGTGCCAGCAGCTTAGCGGCCAGGGCGGGGGATAACTATGGCTACACCTTC
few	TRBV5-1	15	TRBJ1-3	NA	CASSLDPGTGNTIYF	TGCGCCAGCAGCTTGGATCCGGGGACTGGAAACACCATATATTTT
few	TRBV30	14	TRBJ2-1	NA	CAWSRRQAFNEQFF	TGTGCCTGGAGTAGGCGCCAGGCGTTCAATGAGCAGTTCTTC
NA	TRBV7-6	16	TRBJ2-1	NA	CASSRPGGSSYNEQFF	TGTGCCAGCAGCCGGCCAGGGGGGAGCTCCTACAATGAGCAGTTCTTC
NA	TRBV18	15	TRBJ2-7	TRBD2	CASSPRGVGGYEQYF	TGTGCCAGCTCACCACGGGGCGTCGGGGGGTACGAGCAGTACTTC
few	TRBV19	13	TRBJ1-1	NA	CASSIQPGAEAFF	TGTGCCAGTAGTATACAACCAGGGGCTGAAGCTTTCTTT
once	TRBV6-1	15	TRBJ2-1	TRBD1	CASTKTGTPYNEQFF	TGTGCCAGCACCAAGACAGGGACCCCCTACAATGAGCAGTTCTTC
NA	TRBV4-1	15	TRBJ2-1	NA	CASSQDQARYNEQFF	TGCGCCAGCAGCCAAGACCAGGCCAGATACAATGAGCAGTTCTTC
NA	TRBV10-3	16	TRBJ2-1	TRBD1	CAIRGQGQGFNNEQFF	TGTGCCATCAGGGGACAAGGACAGGGATTCAACAATGAGCAGTTCTTC
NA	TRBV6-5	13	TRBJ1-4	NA	CASTRQVREKLFF	TGTGCCAGCACACGTCAAGTGAGGGAAAAACTGTTTTTT
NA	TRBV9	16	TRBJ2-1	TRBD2	CASSVGSGREDNEQFF	TGTGCCAGCAGCGTAGGGTCCGGGCGGGAGGATAATGAGCAGTTCTTC
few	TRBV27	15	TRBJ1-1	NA	CASSFGVPSATEAFF	TGTGCCAGCAGTTTCGGGGTTCCTTCAGCGACTGAAGCTTTCTTT
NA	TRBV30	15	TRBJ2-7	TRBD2	CAWSTSGRTSYEQYF	TGTGCCTGGAGCACTAGCGGGAGGACCTCCTACGAGCAGTACTTC
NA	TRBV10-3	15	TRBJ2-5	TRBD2	CAISAGLALGETQYF	TGTGCCATCAGTGCGGGACTAGCGTTAGGGGAGACCCAGTACTTC
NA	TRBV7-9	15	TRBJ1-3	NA	CASSPPQLSGNTIYF	TGTGCCAGCAGCCCTCCACAGCTCTCTGGAAACACCATATATTTT
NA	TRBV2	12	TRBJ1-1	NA	CATTGNDPEAFF	TGTGCCACCACCGGGAACGACCCTGAAGCTTTCTTT
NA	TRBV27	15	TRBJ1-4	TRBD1	CASTHSGTGNEKLFF	TGTGCCAGCACTCACTCCGGGACAGGGAATGAAAAACTGTTTTTT
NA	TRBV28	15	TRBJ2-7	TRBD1	CASSPPWTGSNEQYF	TGTGCCAGCAGTCCCCCGTGGACAGGGTCTAACGAGCAGTACTTC
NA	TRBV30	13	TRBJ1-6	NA	CASRTAANSPLHF	TGTGCCTCGAGGACAGCCGCCAATTCCCCCCTCCACTTT
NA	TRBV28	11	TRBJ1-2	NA	CATAVNYGYTF	TGTGCCACAGCGGTCAACTATGGCTACACCTTC
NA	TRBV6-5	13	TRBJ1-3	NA	CASTGFSGNTIYF	TGTGCCAGCACAGGGTTTTCTGGAAACACCATATATTTT
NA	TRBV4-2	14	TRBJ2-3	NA	CASSHLEPTDTQYF	TGTGCCAGCAGCCACCTAGAACCCACAGATACGCAGTATTTT
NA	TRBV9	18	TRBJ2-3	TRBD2	CASSIYSPGLAGGGQLYF	TGTGCCAGCAGCATTTACTCGCCGGGACTAGCGGGAGGGGGGCAGCTGTATTTT
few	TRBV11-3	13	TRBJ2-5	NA	CASTLWQQETQYF	TGTGCCAGCACCCTGTGGCAGCAAGAGACCCAGTACTTC
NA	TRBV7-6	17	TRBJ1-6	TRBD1	CASSLAGTDGSNSPLHF	TGTGCCAGCAGCTTGGCCGGGACAGACGGAAGTAATTCACCCCTCCACTTT
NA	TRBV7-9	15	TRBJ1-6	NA	CASSLVEGLHSPLHF	TGTGCCAGCAGCTTAGTTGAGGGCTTACATTCACCCCTCCACTTT
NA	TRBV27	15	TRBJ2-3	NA	CASSLWAGGPDTQYF	TGTGCCAGCAGTTTGTGGGCAGGGGGGCCAGATACGCAGTATTTT
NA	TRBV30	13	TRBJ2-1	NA	CAWSVTGYNEQFF	TGTGCCTGGAGTGTGACAGGTTACAATGAGCAGTTCTTC
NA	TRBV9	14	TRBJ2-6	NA	CASSPHSGANVLTF	TGTGCCAGCAGCCCACATTCTGGGGCCAACGTCCTGACTTTC
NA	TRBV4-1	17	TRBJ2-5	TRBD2	CASSRGLAGVVRETQYF	TGCGCCAGCAGCCGGGGACTAGCGGGAGTGGTGAGAGAGACCCAGTACTTC
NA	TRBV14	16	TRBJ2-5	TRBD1	CASSQGVRDRGETQYF	TGTGCCAGCAGCCAGGGCGTCCGGGACAGAGGGGAGACCCAGTACTTC
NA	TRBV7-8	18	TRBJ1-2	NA	CASSPTPVGGAPNYGYTF	TGTGCCAGCAGCCCAACCCCAGTGGGAGGGGCACCTAACTATGGCTACACCTTC
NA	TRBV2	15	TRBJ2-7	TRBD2	CASSLTSGSSYEQYF	TGTGCCAGCAGCCTGACTAGCGGGAGTTCCTACGAGCAGTACTTC
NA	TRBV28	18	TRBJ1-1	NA	CASSPMRITGKGNTEAFF	TGTGCCAGCAGCCCCATGAGGATTACAGGGAAAGGGAACACTGAAGCTTTCTTT